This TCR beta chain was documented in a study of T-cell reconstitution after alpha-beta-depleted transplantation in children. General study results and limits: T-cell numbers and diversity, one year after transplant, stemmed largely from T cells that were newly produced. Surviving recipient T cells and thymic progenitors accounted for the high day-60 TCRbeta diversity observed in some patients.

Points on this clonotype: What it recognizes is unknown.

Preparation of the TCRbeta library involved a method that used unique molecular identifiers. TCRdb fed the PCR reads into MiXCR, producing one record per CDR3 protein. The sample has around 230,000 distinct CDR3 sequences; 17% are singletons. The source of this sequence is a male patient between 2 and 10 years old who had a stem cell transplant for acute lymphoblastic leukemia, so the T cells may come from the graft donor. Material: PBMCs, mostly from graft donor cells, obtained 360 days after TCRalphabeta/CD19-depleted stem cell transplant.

CDR3 DNA sequence: TGTGCCACCAGCAGAGATCAGGGATTGGGAGCCAACGTCCTGACTTTC. Protein: CATSRDQGLGANVLTF. This sequence joins TRBV15 and TRBJ2-6, with a weak D call TRBD1 (5 bases). The CDR3 is 16 amino acids. The germline V gene has CDR1 LNHNV and CDR2 YYDKDF (reference sequence). V lost 0 bases and J 7 bases, leaving 13 bases between the germline ends.